The 15 T cell receptor beta chains below come from one sample, sequenced in a study of T cell repertoires in cytomegalovirus infection. The antigens these receptors bind are not known. TCRdb reanalysed the reads using MiXCR and keeps one entry per CDR3 protein. The table records under 850,000 distinct CDR3 sequences, roughly 33% of them present only once. Sequences were derived from cultured PBMCs, sampled from culture after CMV antigen stimulation. Source of these receptors: a human donor in good health (CMV status not recorded). Some clones in this sample may be carry-over from other donors' samples.

The genes are TRBV12-5 and TRBJ2-3; 14 bases agree with TRBD2. CDR1 is LGHNT and CDR2 is FRNRAP in the germline V gene. Trimming cost V 6 bases and J 1 base; bases outside gene matches: 6. The CDR3 is 17 amino acids. The CDR3 nucleotides read TGTGCTAGTGGCTCCGGACTAGCGGGGGGCCGCACAGATACGCAGTATTTT. This codes for CASGSGLAGGRTDTQYF.

The chain is built from TRBV24-1 and TRBJ2-3; D ambiguous. The CDR3 has 16 amino acids. V was trimmed by 4 bases and J by 2 bases, leaving 15 bases between them. Germline values: CDR1 KGHDR, CDR2 SFDVKD. The DNA of the CDR3 is TGTGCCACCAGTGAAACGGGCGGCCCAGCCACAGATACGCAGTATTTT. Protein: CATSETGGPATDTQYF.

This chain connects TRBV5-1 to TRBJ2-3; weak D call: TRBD1 (5 bases). Germline V gene lookup returns CDR1 SGHRS and CDR2 YFSETQ. This CDR3 comprises 15 residues. V shed 0 bases and J shed 4 bases, with 12 bases lying between them. The CDR3 loop reads CASSLGQGNADTQYF. The CDR3 nucleotides are TGCGCCAGCAGCTTGGGGCAGGGCAACGCAGATACGCAGTATTTT.

The sample holds a few counts of this clonotype. The chain has TRBV6-5 and TRBJ1-6, with 9 bases fitting TRBD1. Germline loops: CDR1 MNHEY, CDR2 SVGAGI. J gave up 7 bases and V 2 bases, and 3 bases lay outside the gene matches. CDR3 length equals 15 residues. The CDR3 nucleotides are TGTGCCAGCAGTTACGAAGGGACAGGGAATTCACCCCTCCACTTT. Amino acids: CASSYEGTGNSPLHF.

The rearrangement links TRBV6-1 to TRBJ1-2; D remains unclear. Looked up from germline, CDR1 is MNHNS and CDR2 is SASEGT. V was clipped by 3 bases and J by 4 bases, with 3 bases between them. The CDR3 has 11 amino acids. CDR3 coding DNA: TGTGCCAGCAGTGACCGCTATGGCTACACCTTC. Translation: CASSDRYGYTF.

Only a few counts were recorded for this clonotype. V is TRBV12-3 or TRBV12-4 and J is TRBJ2-3, with D maybe TRBD1 (6 bases). The CDR3 consists of 14 residues. The germline V and J ends were trimmed by 6 bases and 4 bases, with 14 bases remaining between them. In DNA, the CDR3 is TGTGCCAGCAGGGACAGCTTTTCGTCAGATACGCAGTATTTT. As protein: CASRDSFSSDTQYF.

This clonotype was seen ten or more times. The chain couples TRBV7-2 to TRBJ1-3; D unclear. The CDR3 contains 16 residues. Germline CDR1 SGHTA, CDR2 FQGNSA. V was trimmed by 1 base and J by 0 bases, leaving 10 bases between them. Here the CDR3 DNA reads TGTGCCAGCAGCTTAGTGTCCCCAACCTCTGGAAACACCATATATTTT. Its protein product is CASSLVSPTSGNTIYF.

This clonotype was counted ten times or more. This rearrangement joins TRBV7-6 to TRBJ2-3; D is ambiguous. In germline, CDR1 is SGHVS, CDR2 FNYEAQ. The CDR3 runs to 12 residues. The V gene lost 4 bases and the J gene lost 6 bases, with 8 bases spanning the gap. As DNA, the CDR3 is TGTGCCAGCAGCTATGCCCTGGATACGCAGTATTTT. Protein: CASSYALDTQYF.

Details on this clonotype: At one end, the junction sequence differs from germline, possibly due to a read error. V and J are TRBV4-1 and TRBJ1-1; a weak D match, TRBD1 (5 bases). The CDR3 consists of 12 residues. The germline V gene has CDR1 MGHRA and CDR2 YSYEKL. CDR3 coding DNA: TGCGCCAGCAGCCAAGATGGGGACCCTTCCCACTTT. Amino acids: CASSQDGDPSHF.

This clonotype was picked up many times. The chain combines TRBV7-2 with TRBJ2-7, with D possibly matching TRBD1 (5 bases). With 2 bases removed from V and 5 bases from J, the gap between germline ends came to 10 bases. Germline V gene sequence: CDR1 SGHTA, CDR2 FQGNSA. CDR3 length: 13 amino acids. The CDR3 region is CASSLWGRDEQYF. The CDR3 DNA follows: TGTGCCAGCAGCTTATGGGGCCGGGACGAGCAGTACTTC. Using reference TRBV7-2 and TRBJ2-7 for the parts outside the CDR3, the full variable domain is GAGVSQSPSNKVTEKGKDVELRCDPISGHTALYWYRQSLGQGLEFLIYFQGNSAPDKSGLPSDRFSAERTGGSVSTLTIQRTQQEDSAVYLCASSLWGRDEQYFGPGTRLTVT.

The CDR3 DNA is TGTGCCAGCAGCTTACCGGACAGGGCTATTAGTACTTTCTTT. It is translated as CASSLPDRAISTFF. This chain connects TRBV5-4 to TRBJ1-1, with 8 bases matching TRBD1. Per the germline V gene, CDR1 is SGHNT and CDR2 is YYREEE (reference sequence). With V trimmed by 2 bases and J by 12 bases, 12 bases remained unmatched. The CDR3 consists of 14 residues.

This clonotype was seen ten or more times. This chain uses TRBV7-2 with TRBJ2-7; possible D gene TRBD2, 6 bases. CDR3 size: 17 residues. With 1 base removed from V and 6 bases from J, the gap between germline ends came to 22 bases. Germline CDR1 reads SGHTA; CDR2 reads FQGNSA. Here the CDR3 DNA reads TGTGCCAGCAGCTTAGGGGGGTGGAGAGGGGAGGCTCGCGAGCAGTACTTC. Translated: CASSLGGWRGEAREQYF. Using reference TRBV7-2 and TRBJ2-7 for the parts outside the CDR3, the full variable domain is GAGVSQSPSNKVTEKGKDVELRCDPISGHTALYWYRQSLGQGLEFLIYFQGNSAPDKSGLPSDRFSAERTGGSVSTLTIQRTQQEDSAVYLCASSLGGWRGEAREQYFGPGTRLTVT.

This clonotype was counted only a few times. The chain uses TRBV2 and TRBJ1-3; D is ambiguous. V was shortened by 7 bases and J by 0 bases, with 13 bases between the two germline ends. Germline V gene data show CDR1 as SNHLY and CDR2 as FYNNEI. This CDR3 is 15 amino acids long. The CDR3 DNA reads TGTGCCAGCATCCCCCGGCAGTCCTCTGGAAACACCATATATTTT. Its protein product is CASIPRQSSGNTIYF.

At least ten counts were recorded for this clonotype. The chain carries TRBV7-6 and TRBJ2-5, with no clear D. V shed 5 bases and J shed 5 bases, with 18 bases lying between them. The CDR3 is 15 residues long. Germline loops: CDR1 SGHVS, CDR2 FNYEAQ. The CDR3 DNA reads as TGTGCCAGCAGCCAAACACGGGTGGGCTCCGAGACCCAGTACTTC. Its protein product is CASSQTRVGSETQYF.

The chain couples TRBV7-2 to TRBJ1-3; possible D gene TRBD1, 6 bases. The CDR3 contains 15 residues. Germline assignment: CDR1 SGHTA and CDR2 FQGNSA. Trimming pared 5 bases from V and 4 bases from J, leaving 15 bases between. The CDR3 nucleotides read TGTGCCAGCAGCCAACAGGGAAGTCTCGGAAACACCATATATTTT. It is translated as CASSQQGSLGNTIYF.